Described below is a single TCR beta chain sequence and its context. The antigen is unknown. The PCR used 60 Vbeta and 13 Jbeta primers. Clones were sequenced by immunoSEQ multiplex PCR, and TCRdb holds only the in-frame ones, with some missing. The sample records about 94,000 clones, about 80% being singletons. This entry is derived from a study of cytomegalovirus exposure and HLA in healthy donors. Study as a whole: Unique TCR beta sequences numbering some 120 million came from about 179 million T cells in an earlier analysis. Whole-study results and caveats: The study had only CMV serostatus as immune exposure information. A later analysis appeared to link common viral pathogens to several of the most significant clusters.

The CDR3 sequence is 15 residues long. CDR1 is SGHRS and CDR2 is YFSETQ in the germline V gene. With 4 bases removed from V and 0 bases from J, the gap between germline ends came to 12 bases. Sample: PBMCs. The chain joins TRBV5-1 to TRBJ2-3; D possibly corresponds to TRBD2 (5 bases). This sequence was found in a male donor in good health and CMV-seronegative. Written as DNA, the CDR3 is TGCGCCAGCAGCAAAAATGGACTTAGCACAGATACGCAGTATTTT. Its translation is CASSKNGLSTDTQYF.